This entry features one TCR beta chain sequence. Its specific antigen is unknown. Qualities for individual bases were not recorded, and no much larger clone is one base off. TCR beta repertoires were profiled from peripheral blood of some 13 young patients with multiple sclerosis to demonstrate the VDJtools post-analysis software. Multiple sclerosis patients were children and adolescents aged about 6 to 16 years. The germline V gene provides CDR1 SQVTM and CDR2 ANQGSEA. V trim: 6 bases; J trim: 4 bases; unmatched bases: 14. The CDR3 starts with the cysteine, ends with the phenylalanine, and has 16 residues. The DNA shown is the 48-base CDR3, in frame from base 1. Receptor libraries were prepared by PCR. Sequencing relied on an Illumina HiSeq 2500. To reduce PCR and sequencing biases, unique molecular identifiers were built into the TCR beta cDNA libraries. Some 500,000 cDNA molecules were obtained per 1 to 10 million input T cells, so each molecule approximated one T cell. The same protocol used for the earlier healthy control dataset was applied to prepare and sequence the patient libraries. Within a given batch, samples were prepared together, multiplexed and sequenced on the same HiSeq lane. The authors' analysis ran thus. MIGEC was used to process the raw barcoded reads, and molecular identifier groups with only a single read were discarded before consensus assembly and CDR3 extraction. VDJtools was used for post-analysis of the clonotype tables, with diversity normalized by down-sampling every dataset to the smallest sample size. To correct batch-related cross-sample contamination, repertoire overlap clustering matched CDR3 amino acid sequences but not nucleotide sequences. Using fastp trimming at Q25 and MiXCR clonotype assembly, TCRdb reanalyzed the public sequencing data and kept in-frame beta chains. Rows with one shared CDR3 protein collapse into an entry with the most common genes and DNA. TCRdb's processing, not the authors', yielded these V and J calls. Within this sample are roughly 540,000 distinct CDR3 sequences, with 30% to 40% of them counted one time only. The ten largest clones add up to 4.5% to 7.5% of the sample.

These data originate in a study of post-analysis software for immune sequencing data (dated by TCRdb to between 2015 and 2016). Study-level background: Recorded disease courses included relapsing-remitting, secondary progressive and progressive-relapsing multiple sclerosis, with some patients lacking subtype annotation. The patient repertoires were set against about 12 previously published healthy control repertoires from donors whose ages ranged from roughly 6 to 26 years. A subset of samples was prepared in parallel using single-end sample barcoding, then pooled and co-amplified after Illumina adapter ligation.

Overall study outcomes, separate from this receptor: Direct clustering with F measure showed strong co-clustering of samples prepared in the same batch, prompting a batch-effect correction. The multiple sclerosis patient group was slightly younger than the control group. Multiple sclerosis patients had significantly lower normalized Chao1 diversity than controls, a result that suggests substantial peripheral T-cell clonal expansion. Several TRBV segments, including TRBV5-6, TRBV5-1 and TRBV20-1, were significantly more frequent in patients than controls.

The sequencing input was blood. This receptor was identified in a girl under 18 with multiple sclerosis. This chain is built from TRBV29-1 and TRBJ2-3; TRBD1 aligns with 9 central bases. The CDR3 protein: CSVRPGTGRLADTQYF. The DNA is TGCAGCGTAAGGCCCGGGACAGGGAGGTTGGCAGATACGCAGTATTTT.